A single sample is the source of the 22 T cell receptor beta chains below, sequenced in a study of T cell repertoires and HLA-DP antigens listed by TCRdb under 2018. Libraries were constructed by the immunoSEQ multiplex PCR assay. Sourced from immuneACCESS, this table was stored by TCRdb with only in-frame sequences that have V and J called. A share of the clones is absent; for the studies checked, an unresolved V gene accounts for under half, and the remainder has no known explanation. A total of over 100,000 clones appear in this sample, 92% of them only once. Jointly, the top ten make up about 0.25% of the sample. These receptors' antigens are unknown. Source material: CD4+ T cells from PBMCs. These receptor sequences come from a woman aged 18-30 years in good health and CMV-seronegative.

The rearrangement joins TRBV6-1 to TRBJ1-2; the D gene is possibly TRBD1 (6 bases). Germline lookup yields CDR1 MNHNS and CDR2 SASEGT. Between the trimmed V and J ends, which lost 6 bases and 2 bases, there was a span of 16 bases. The CDR3 has 15 amino acids. The CDR3 nucleotides are TGTGCCAGCAGGAAAAACAGGGCGGGGAACTATGGCTACACCTTC. Amino acids: CASRKNRAGNYGYTF.

J is TRBJ2-4 and V is TRBV28; TRBD2 matches 7 bases. Germline-derived CDR1 and CDR2 are MDHEN and SYDVKM. CDR3 length: 15 amino acids. The J segment lost 0 bases and the V segment lost 6 bases, leaving 5 bases of the junction unmatched. DNA of the CDR3: TGTGCCAGCAGGGGGGGGTGGAAAGCCAAAAACATTCAGTACTTC. Its protein product is CASRGGWKAKNIQYF.

As to this clone: The sample has other DNA sequences that encode this CDR3 too. The chain uses TRBV9 and TRBJ1-2; TRBD1 matches 9 bases. The CDR3 length is 14 residues. CDR1 and CDR2 (germline): SGDLS, YYNGEE. V shed 0 bases and J 7 bases; nucleotides not matched to a gene: 4. The CDR3 DNA sequence: TGTGCCAGCAGCGTAGGGACAGGGGAGGGTGGCTACACCTTC. Protein sequence: CASSVGTGEGGYTF.

This chain joins TRBV4-2 and TRBJ2-2, with D unclear. Germline-derived CDR1 and CDR2 are LGHNA and YNFKEQ. The CDR3 contains 14 residues. V was trimmed by 2 bases and J by 5 bases, leaving 9 bases between them. This chain's CDR3 is CASSQRATTGELFF. Here the CDR3 DNA reads TGTGCCAGCAGCCAAAGGGCCACGACCGGGGAGCTGTTTTTT.

The chain couples TRBV28 to TRBJ2-3; unclear D gene. The CDR3 is 11 amino acids. V was clipped by 5 bases and J by 3 bases, with 3 bases between them. Germline CDR1 reads MDHEN; CDR2 reads SYDVKM. CDR3 loop: CASSPTDTQYF. The CDR3 bases are TGTGCCAGCAGTCCGACAGATACGCAGTATTTT. The complete variable domain, with remaining parts taken from reference TRBV28 and TRBJ2-3, reads DVKVTQSSRYLVKRTGEKVFLECVQDMDHENMFWYRQDPGLGLRLIYFSYDVKMKEKGDIPEGYSVSREKKERFSLILESASTNQTSMYLCASSPTDTQYFGPGTRLTVL.

This chain uses TRBV7-9 with TRBJ1-3; TRBD1 might be the D (6 bases). The CDR3 length is 16 residues. Per germline, CDR1 SEHNR and CDR2 FQNEAQ (reference sequence). The ends were cut back, 1 base at V and 0 bases at J, with 10 bases in the middle. The CDR3 is CASSLEGGLSGNTIYF. The DNA of the CDR3 is TGTGCCAGCAGCTTAGAGGGGGGGCTCTCTGGAAACACCATATATTTT.

The gene calls are TRBV6-4 and TRBJ2-2; D is perhaps TRBD1 or TRBD2 (5 bases each). The germline V and J ends were trimmed by 5 bases and 0 bases, with 10 bases remaining between them. The germline gives CDR1 MRHNA, CDR2 SNTAGT. The length of the CDR3 is 15 residues. CDR3 DNA: TGTGCCAGCAGTCCGGGACGGCCGAACACCGGGGAGCTGTTTTTT. This translates into CASSPGRPNTGELFF.

This chain links TRBV27 with TRBJ2-5; D is undetermined. CDR3 length: 13 amino acids. Trimming left V 2 bases short and J 5 bases short, with 9 bases between. CDR1 and CDR2 from the germline V gene are MNHEY and SMNVEV (reference sequence). DNA of the CDR3: TGTGCCAGCAGTTTAACCTTGCGGGAGACCCAGTACTTC. This sequence encodes CASSLTLRETQYF.

Turning to this clone: At one boundary the junction diverges from the germline segment, which might be a read error. This chain connects TRBV7-7 to TRBJ2-5, with 8 nucleotides matching TRBD2. Germline V gene data show CDR1 as SSHAT and CDR2 as FNYEAQ (reference sequence). The CDR3 loop spans 16 amino acids. The DNA for the CDR3 is TGTGCTAGCAGCTTAGTGGTACGGGGGGGTAAGGAGACCCAGTACTTC. Protein sequence: CASSLVVRGGKETQYF.

V gene TRBV15 combines with J gene TRBJ2-5; 8 bases map to TRBD2. Germline V CDR1 and CDR2: LNHNV, YYDKDF (reference sequence). The trim removed 0 bases at V and 5 bases at J, leaving 32 bases unmatched. The CDR3 is 24 amino acids. The CDR3 loop is CATSRDSRLLSPGGDTSGGETQYF. The CDR3 bases are TGTGCCACCAGCAGAGATAGCCGACTCCTATCACCGGGAGGCGACACATCGGGAGGGGAGACCCAGTACTTC.

This clone qualifies as medium-sized. The chain employs TRBV7-2 and TRBJ1-1, with D tentatively TRBD1 (5 bases). Deletions cut 5 bases from V and 3 bases from J, with 13 bases between. The germline gives CDR1 SGHTA, CDR2 FQGNSA. The CDR3 length is 14 residues. For the CDR3, the DNA is TGTGCCAGCAGCCCAGGGAGACCCTACACTGAAGCTTTCTTT. Protein: CASSPGRPYTEAFF.

This clone appeared once. This chain uses TRBV7-2 with TRBJ2-1; D unresolved. V was trimmed by 1 base and J by 8 bases, leaving 9 bases between them. Germline V gene sequence: CDR1 SGHTA, CDR2 FQGNSA. This CDR3 spans 13 amino acids. CDR3 sequence (DNA): TGTGCCAGCAGCTTAGTACGAGATTATGAGCAGTTCTTC. Protein: CASSLVRDYEQFF. Complete variable domain (other parts from reference TRBV7-2 and TRBJ2-1): GAGVSQSPSNKVTEKGKDVELRCDPISGHTALYWYRQSLGQGLEFLIYFQGNSAPDKSGLPSDRFSAERTGGSVSTLTIQRTQQEDSAVYLCASSLVRDYEQFFGPGTRLTVL.

The CDR3 spells CASSLTGAPNTGELFF. DNA of the CDR3: TGCGCCAGCAGCCTAACAGGGGCCCCGAACACCGGGGAGCTGTTTTTT. The chain combines TRBV5-1 with TRBJ2-2; 7 bases align to TRBD1. After removal of 4 bases from V and 0 bases from J, the junction contained 6 bases not matched to a gene. From germline, CDR1 is SGHRS and CDR2 YFSETQ. The CDR3 has 16 residues.

CDR3 DNA sequence: TGCGCCAGCAGCCCCGTAGCGGGAGGGCCAGGCTACGAGCAGTACTTC. Translating gives CASSPVAGGPGYEQYF. The chain uses TRBV5-1 and TRBJ2-7, with TRBD2 identical over 11 bases. CDR3 length equals 16 residues. V shed 4 bases and J 3 bases; nucleotides not matched to a gene: 9. Germline CDR1 reads SGHRS; CDR2 reads YFSETQ.

V and J are TRBV4-2 and TRBJ2-7; 8 bases are a match to TRBD2. Per germline, CDR1 LGHNA and CDR2 YNFKEQ. This CDR3 region has 15 residues. V was pared by 0 bases and J by 4 bases, with 5 bases of the junction left unmatched. DNA of the CDR3: TGTGCCAGCAGCCAAGATTTGGCGGGGGGTTACGAGCAGTACGTC. This codes for CASSQDLAGGYEQYV.

The sample holds one count of this clone. The rearrangement joins TRBV18 to TRBJ2-5; D unclear. Per the germline V gene, CDR1 is KGHSH and CDR2 is LQKENI. This CDR3 region has 13 residues. V was shortened by 0 bases and J by 5 bases, with 7 bases between the two germline ends. The CDR3 region has the DNA TGTGCCAGCTCACCACCGAGGCGGGAGACCCAGTACTTC. Its translation is CASSPPRRETQYF.

This clone was detected once. This sequence joins TRBV5-4 and TRBJ1-2; 7 positions match TRBD1. The length of the CDR3 is 15 residues. With V trimmed by 3 bases and J by 3 bases, 8 bases remained unmatched. Germline V gene data show CDR1 as SGHNT and CDR2 as YYREEE (reference sequence). DNA for the CDR3: TGTGCCAGCAGCTGGGGACAGAGGGTTGACTATGGCTACACCTTC. It codes for CASSWGQRVDYGYTF. The complete variable domain, with remaining parts taken from reference TRBV5-4 and TRBJ1-2, reads ETGVTQSPTHLIKTRGQQVTLRCSSQSGHNTVSWYQQALGQGPQFIFQYYREEENGRGNFPPRFSGLQFPNYSSELNVNALELDDSALYLCASSWGQRVDYGYTFGSGTRLTVV.

V and J are TRBV7-3 and TRBJ2-1; D unresolved. This CDR3 comprises 15 residues. The germline CDR1 and CDR2 sequences are SGHTA and FQGTGA. V dropped 3 bases and J dropped 0 bases, with 9 bases sitting between them. CDR3 bases: TGTGCCAGCAGCTTTCTCCCCAGCTCCTACAATGAGCAGTTCTTC. Protein: CASSFLPSSYNEQFF.

The CDR3 sequence: CASSLGGQGWNSPLHF. The DNA for the CDR3 is TGTGCCAGCAGCTTAGGGGGACAGGGATGGAATTCACCCCTCCACTTT. V and J are TRBV7-2 and TRBJ1-6, with 9 positions matching TRBD1. This CDR3 spans 16 amino acids. The ends lost 1 base at V and 7 bases at J; junction bases unmatched: 5. Germline V lookup: CDR1 SGHTA, CDR2 FQGNSA.

The chain employs TRBV4-1 and TRBJ2-3, with 9 nucleotides matching TRBD2. Trimming cost V 3 bases and J 6 bases; bases outside gene matches: 13. The CDR3 runs 17 residues. Germline CDR1 is MGHRA and CDR2 is YSYEKL. CDR3 sequence reads: CASSHKGLAGRMDTQYF. The CDR3 DNA reads as TGCGCCAGCAGCCACAAAGGCCTAGCGGGGCGGATGGATACGCAGTATTTT.

The genes are TRBV29-1 and TRBJ2-1; the D call may be TRBD1 or TRBD2 (5 bases each). Trimming removed 6 bases from V and 7 bases from J, with 22 bases in between. CDR1 is SQVTM, CDR2 ANQGSEA, per germline. The CDR3 spans 15 residues. CDR3 residues: CSVRGRLVPENEQFF. CDR3 nucleotides: TGCAGCGTCCGGGGACGGTTGGTGCCAGAGAATGAGCAGTTCTTC.

The chain carries TRBV27 and TRBJ2-2; TRBD1 aligns across 8 bases. The CDR3 is 14 amino acids. CDR1 MNHEY and CDR2 SMNVEV come from the germline V gene (reference sequence). V was clipped by 5 bases and J by 6 bases; unmatched bases: 5. The CDR3 loop is CASSARGRSGELFF. In DNA form, the CDR3 reads TGTGCCAGCAGTGCCAGGGGGCGATCCGGGGAGCTGTTTTTT.